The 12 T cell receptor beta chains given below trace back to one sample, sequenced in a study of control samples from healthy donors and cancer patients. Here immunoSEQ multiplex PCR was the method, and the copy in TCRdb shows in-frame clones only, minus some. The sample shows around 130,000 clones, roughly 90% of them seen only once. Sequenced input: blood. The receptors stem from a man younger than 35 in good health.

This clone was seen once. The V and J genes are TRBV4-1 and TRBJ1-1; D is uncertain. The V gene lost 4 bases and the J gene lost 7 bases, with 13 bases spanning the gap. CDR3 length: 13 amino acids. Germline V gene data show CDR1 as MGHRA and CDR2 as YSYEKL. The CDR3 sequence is CASSPNQRGEAFF. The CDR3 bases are TGCGCCAGCAGCCCGAACCAGCGGGGTGAAGCTTTCTTT.

The CDR3: CASSTGLAGGPGANVLTF. The DNA of the CDR3 is TGTGCCAGCAGCACCGGACTAGCGGGGGGGCCTGGGGCCAACGTCCTGACTTTC. The V call is TRBV7-3, the J call TRBJ2-6; TRBD2 matches 15 bases. CDR1 and CDR2 from the germline V gene are SGHTA and FQGTGA. The ends lost 5 bases at V and 2 bases at J; junction bases unmatched: 4. This CDR3 is 18 amino acids long.

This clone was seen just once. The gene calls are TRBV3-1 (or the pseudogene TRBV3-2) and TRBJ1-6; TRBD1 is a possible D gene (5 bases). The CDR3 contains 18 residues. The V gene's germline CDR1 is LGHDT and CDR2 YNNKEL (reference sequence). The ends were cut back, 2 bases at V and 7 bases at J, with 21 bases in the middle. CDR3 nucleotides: TGTGCCAGCAGCCAACGGGGCAGGGTTTGGGGTTCAAATTCACCCCTCCACTTT. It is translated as CASSQRGRVWGSNSPLHF.

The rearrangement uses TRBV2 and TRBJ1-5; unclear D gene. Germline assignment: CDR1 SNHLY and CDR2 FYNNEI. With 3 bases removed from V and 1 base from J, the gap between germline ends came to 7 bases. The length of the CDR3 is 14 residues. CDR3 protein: CASSDAQSNQPQHF. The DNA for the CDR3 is TGTGCCAGCAGTGATGCGCAGAGCAATCAGCCCCAGCATTTT.

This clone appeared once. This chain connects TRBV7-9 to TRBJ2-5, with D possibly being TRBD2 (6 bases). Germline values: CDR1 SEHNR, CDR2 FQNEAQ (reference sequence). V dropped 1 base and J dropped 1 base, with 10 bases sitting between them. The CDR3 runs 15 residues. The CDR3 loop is CASSLGQAGQETQYF. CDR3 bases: TGTGCCAGCAGCTTAGGGCAAGCGGGCCAAGAGACCCAGTACTTC.

The CDR3 is CASSQDTSSTDTQYF. DNA for the CDR3: TGCGCCAGCAGCCAAGATACTAGCAGCACAGATACGCAGTATTTT. This sequence joins TRBV4-1 and TRBJ2-3, with D possibly matching TRBD2 (6 bases). Germline V gives CDR1 MGHRA, CDR2 YSYEKL. Trimming took 0 bases from V and 0 from J, leaving 7 bases between them. The CDR3 covers 15 residues.

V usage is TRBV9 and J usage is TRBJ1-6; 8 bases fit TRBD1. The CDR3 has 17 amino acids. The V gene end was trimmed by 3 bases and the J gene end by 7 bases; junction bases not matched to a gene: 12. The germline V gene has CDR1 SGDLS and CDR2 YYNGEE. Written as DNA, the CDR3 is TGTGCCAGCAGCGCCGTTTCAGGGGGCATGTACAATTCACCCCTCCACTTT. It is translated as CASSAVSGGMYNSPLHF. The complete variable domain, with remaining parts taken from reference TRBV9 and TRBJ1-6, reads DSGVTQTPKHLITATGQRVTLRCSPRSGDLSVYWYQQSLDQGLQFLIQYYNGEERAKGNILERFSAQQFPDLHSELNLSSLELGDSALYFCASSAVSGGMYNSPLHFGNGTRLTVT.

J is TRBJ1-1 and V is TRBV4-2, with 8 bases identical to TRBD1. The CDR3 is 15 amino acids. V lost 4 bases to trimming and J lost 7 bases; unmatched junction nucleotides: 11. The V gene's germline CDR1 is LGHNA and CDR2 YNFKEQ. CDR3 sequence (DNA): TGTGCCAGCAGCCGTATGGAGCTACAGGGGGTTGAAGCTTTCTTT. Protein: CASSRMELQGVEAFF.

The CDR3 DNA sequence: TGTGCCAGCGGGAGGACTAGCGGGGAGCTGAACACCGGGGAGCTGTTTTTT. Amino acids: CASGRTSGELNTGELFF. This chain links TRBV2 with TRBJ2-2; TRBD2 matches 12 bases. Germline-derived CDR1 and CDR2 are SNHLY and FYNNEI. The V and J ends lost 8 bases and 1 base, in that order; junction bases with no gene match: 8. The CDR3 length is 17 residues.

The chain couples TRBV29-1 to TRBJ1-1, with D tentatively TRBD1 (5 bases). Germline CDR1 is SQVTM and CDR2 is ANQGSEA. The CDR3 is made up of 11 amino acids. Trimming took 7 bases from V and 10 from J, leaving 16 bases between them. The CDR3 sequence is CSAGSSGGAFF. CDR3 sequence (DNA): TGCAGCGCCGGGAGCTCGGGGGGAGCTTTCTTT. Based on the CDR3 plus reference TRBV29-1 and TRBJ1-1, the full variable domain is SAVISQKPSRDICQRGTSLTIQCQVDSQVTMMFWYRQQPGQSLTLIATANQGSEATYESGFVIDKFPISRPNLTFSTLTVSNMSPEDSSIYLCSAGSSGGAFFGQGTRLTVV.

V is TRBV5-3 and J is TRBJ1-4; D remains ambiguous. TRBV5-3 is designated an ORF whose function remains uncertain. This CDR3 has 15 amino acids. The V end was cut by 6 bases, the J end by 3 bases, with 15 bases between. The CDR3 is CARNPTGHANEKLFF. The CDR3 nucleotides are TGTGCCAGAAACCCCACCGGCCACGCTAATGAAAAACTGTTTTTT.

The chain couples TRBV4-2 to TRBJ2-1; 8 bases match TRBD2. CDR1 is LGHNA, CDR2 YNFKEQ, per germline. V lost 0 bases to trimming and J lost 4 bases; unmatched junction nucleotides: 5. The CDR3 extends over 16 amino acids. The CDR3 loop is CASSQEDREGYNEQFF. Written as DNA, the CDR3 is TGTGCCAGCAGCCAAGAGGATCGGGAGGGGTACAATGAGCAGTTCTTC.